This T cell receptor beta chain stems from a study of shared clonotypes between healthy human individuals. Concerning this clone itself: What it recognizes is unknown.

Study-wide findings and caveats: Genetic and exposure-history diversity was limited by the small donor number.

The repertoire was sequenced with immunoSEQ multiplex PCR; TCRdb's copy has only in-frame clones and lacks some. The data contain 490,000 or so clones, approximately 79% of them singletons. The sequenced material came from PBMCs. The clonotype comes from a woman aged 40 to 55 in good health. Some clones in this sample may be carry-over from other donors' samples.

CDR3: CSVEGGPQDYGYTF. Written as DNA, the CDR3 is TGCAGCGTTGAGGGGGGGCCTCAGGACTATGGCTACACCTTC. The chain has TRBV29-1 and TRBJ1-2; D might be TRBD1 (6 bases). The V and J ends lost 3 bases and 3 bases respectively, with 14 bases between them. The CDR3 totals 14 residues. Germline V gene lookup returns CDR1 SQVTM and CDR2 ANQGSEA.